Listed below are T cell receptor beta chains from one sample, sequenced in a study of control samples from healthy donors and cancer patients. Generated by immunoSEQ multiplex PCR, the TCRdb table keeps only in-frame clones and is missing some. The table lists more than 100,000 clones, around nine tenths of them singletons. Material for sequencing was blood. All receptors come from a man between 18 and 29 years old in good health. Each CDR3 is given with its conserved first and last residue. Fields, in order: clone size, J gene, V gene, CDR3 length, D gene, CDR3 DNA, CDR3 protein. D genes are given only for firm matches. Rows may omit the clone size; those that give it use once, few, many or a size class.

>NA|TRBJ1-5|TRBV10-2|13|TRBD1
TGCGCCAGCAGGGACAGGGGAGGTCAGCCCCAGCATTTT
CASRDRGGQPQHF
>few|TRBJ1-1|TRBV4-1|16|NA
TGCGCCAGCAGCCAAGAACCCCGCAGGGCTCCCACTGAAGCTTTCTTT
CASSQEPRRAPTEAFF
>NA|TRBJ1-5|TRBV28|16|NA
TGTGCCAGCAGTTCCAATAGGGGGAGTAGCAATCAGCCCCAGCATTTT
CASSSNRGSSNQPQHF
>NA|TRBJ1-2|TRBV7-2|14|NA
TGTGCCAGCAGCTTAACTCCGGGAAACTATGGCTACACCTTC
CASSLTPGNYGYTF
>NA|TRBJ2-1|TRBV9|12|TRBD2
TGTGCCAGCAGCTCCCGGGAGGGTGAGCAGTTCTTC
CASSSREGEQFF
>NA|TRBJ1-2|TRBV28|13|NA
TGTGCCAGCAGTTTAAGCAATCCCTATGGCTACACCTTC
CASSLSNPYGYTF
>NA|TRBJ1-6|TRBV3-1/TRBV3-2|17|NA
TGTGCCAGCAGCCTCGGGACACCCAACTCCTATAATTCACCCCTCCACTTT
CASSLGTPNSYNSPLHF
>NA|TRBJ1-1|TRBV28|12|NA
TGTGCCAGCAGAAACAGGGCGCATGAAGCTTTCTTT
CASRNRAHEAFF
>NA|TRBJ1-1|TRBV13|13|NA
TGTGCCAGCAGCTTGACAGTAAACACTGAAGCTTTCTTT
CASSLTVNTEAFF
>NA|TRBJ2-3|TRBV3-1/TRBV3-2|14|NA
TGTGCCAGCAGCCCCCGACTAGAGGGCGATACGCAGTATTTT
CASSPRLEGDTQYF
>NA|TRBJ1-4|TRBV28|11|NA
TGTGCCAGCAGTTTTGGGGGAAAACTGTTTTTT
CASSFGGKLFF
>NA|TRBJ1-2|TRBV5-4|15|TRBD1
TGTGCCAGTAGGGAGGGGCGGACAGGGGTTTATGGCTACACCTTC
CASREGRTGVYGYTF
>NA|TRBJ2-5|TRBV11-1|12|NA
TGTGCCAGCAGCTTAGTTGAAGAGACCCAGTACTTC
CASSLVEETQYF
>once|TRBJ2-3|TRBV7-2|16|TRBD2
TGTGCCAGCAGCGCCGAGGGGACTAGCGGGACCTTTTCGCAGTATTTT
CASSAEGTSGTFSQYF
>NA|TRBJ2-2|TRBV7-3|15|TRBD1
TGTGCCAGCAGCTTAGGGACAGGGAACACCGGGGAGCTGTTTTTT
CASSLGTGNTGELFF
>NA|TRBJ1-1|TRBV5-4|14|NA
TGTGCCAGCAGCTTGCCCTCCAGGGTCACTGAAGCTTTCTTT
CASSLPSRVTEAFF
>NA|TRBJ1-1|TRBV28|12|NA
TGTGCCAGCAGCCCAAGACACCTGAAAGCTTTCTTT
CASSPRHLKAFF
>NA|TRBJ1-2|TRBV27|14|NA
TGTGCCAGCAGTTTATCGGGGGGAGGCGACGGCTACACCTTC
CASSLSGGGDGYTF
>NA|TRBJ1-1|TRBV24-1|13|NA
TGTGCCACCAGTTTGACAGGCGACACTGAAGCTTTCTTT
CATSLTGDTEAFF
>NA|TRBJ2-1|TRBV6-1|16|NA
TGTGCCAGCAGTGCGAATTGGGGGAGCTCCTACAATGAGCAGTTCTTC
CASSANWGSSYNEQFF
>NA|TRBJ2-1|TRBV27|15|NA
TGTGCCAGCAGGATAATATCTCAATCCTACAATGAGCAGTTCTTC
CASRIISQSYNEQFF
>NA|TRBJ2-1|TRBV7-2|13|TRBD2
TGTGCCAGCAGCCGGACTAGCCCGAATGAGCAGTTCTTC
CASSRTSPNEQFF